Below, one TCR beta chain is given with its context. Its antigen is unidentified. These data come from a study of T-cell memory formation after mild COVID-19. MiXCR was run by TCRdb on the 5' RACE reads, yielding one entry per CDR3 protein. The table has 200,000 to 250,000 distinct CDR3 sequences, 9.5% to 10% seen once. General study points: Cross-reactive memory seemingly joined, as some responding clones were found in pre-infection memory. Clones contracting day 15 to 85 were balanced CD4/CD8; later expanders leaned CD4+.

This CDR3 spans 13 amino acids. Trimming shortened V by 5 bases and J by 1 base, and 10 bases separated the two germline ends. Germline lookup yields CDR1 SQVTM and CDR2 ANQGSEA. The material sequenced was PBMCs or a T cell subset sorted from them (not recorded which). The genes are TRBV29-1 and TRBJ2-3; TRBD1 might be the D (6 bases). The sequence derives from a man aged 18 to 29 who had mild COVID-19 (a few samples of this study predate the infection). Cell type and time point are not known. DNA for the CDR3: TGCAGCGTTAGCTGGACAGGCACAGATACGCAGTATTTT. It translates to CSVSWTGTDTQYF.